Listed here are 17 T cell receptor beta chains from one sample, sequenced in a study of T-cell memory formation after mild COVID-19. Each CDR3 protein gets one entry after TCRdb re-called the 5' RACE reads with MiXCR. The sample lists around 320,000 distinct CDR3 sequences, roughly 13% seen once, with around 23% in the top ten. Sequenced material: PBMCs or a T cell subset sorted from them (not recorded which). These TCRs come from a man in his late teens or twenties who had mild COVID-19 (a few samples of this study predate the infection). Cell type and time point are not known.

This clonotype was counted at least ten times. The rearrangement links TRBV3-1 to TRBJ2-1; the D gene could be TRBD1 or TRBD2 (7 bases each). The length of the CDR3 is 16 residues. CDR1 is LGHDT and CDR2 is YNNKEL in the germline V gene (reference sequence). Trimming shortened V by 4 bases and J by 2 bases, and 15 bases separated the two germline ends. The CDR3 here is CASSLRGGPTYNEQFF. CDR3 nucleotides: TGTGCCAGCAGCCTCAGGGGGGGCCCTACCTACAATGAGCAGTTCTTC.

Only a few counts were recorded for this clonotype. V is TRBV7-9 and J is TRBJ2-7; 8 bases fit TRBD2. V lost 1 base to trimming and J lost 5 bases; unmatched junction nucleotides: 4. CDR1 and CDR2 from the germline V gene are SEHNR and FQNEAQ (reference sequence). The CDR3 loop spans 14 amino acids. The CDR3 protein is CASSLDGGADEQYF. CDR3 DNA: TGTGCCAGCAGCTTAGACGGGGGGGCCGACGAGCAGTACTTC.

This clonotype was seen more than once but under ten times. This chain joins TRBV2 and TRBJ2-3; tentative D call: TRBD1 (5 bases). Trimming stripped 6 bases from V and 2 bases from J, with 12 bases between. The CDR3 extends over 14 amino acids. CDR1 and CDR2 (germline): SNHLY, FYNNEI. The CDR3 DNA is TGTGCCAGCAGGATGACAGAAGACACAGATACGCAGTATTTT. Translating gives CASRMTEDTDTQYF.

In its sample, this clonotype was seen many times. The chain has TRBV5-5 and TRBJ1-6; 8 bases match TRBD1. CDR1 and CDR2 (germline): SGHKS, YYEKEE (reference sequence). After removal of 2 bases from V and 7 bases from J, the junction contained 2 bases not matched to a gene. This CDR3 is built from 14 residues. The DNA of the CDR3 is TGTGCCAGCAGCTTCCCAGGGGGCAATTCACCCCTCCACTTT. This encodes CASSFPGGNSPLHF.

The chain uses TRBV7-2 and TRBJ2-3, with D perhaps being TRBD1 or TRBD2 (5 bases each). V was shortened by 5 bases and J by 5 bases, with 8 bases between the two germline ends. Looked up from germline, CDR1 is SGHTA and CDR2 is FQGNSA. The CDR3 loop spans 12 amino acids. CDR3 bases: TGTGCCAGCAGCCCGGGGCTAGATACGCAGTATTTT. Translating gives CASSPGLDTQYF. The whole variable domain, remainder taken from reference TRBV7-2 and TRBJ2-3, is GAGVSQSPSNKVTEKGKDVELRCDPISGHTALYWYRQSLGQGLEFLIYFQGNSAPDKSGLPSDRFSAERTGGSVSTLTIQRTQQEDSAVYLCASSPGLDTQYFGPGTRLTVL.

The table lists this clonotype with a few counts. The chain uses TRBV7-2 and TRBJ1-2; TRBD1 agrees at 9 bases. The V segment lost 5 bases and the J segment 8 bases; nucleotides outside the gene matches: 9. Germline CDR1 SGHTA, CDR2 FQGNSA. This CDR3 contains 14 residues. CDR3 coding DNA: TGTGCCAGCAGCCTAGGGACAGGGCCTTGGGGCTACACCTTC. Translated: CASSLGTGPWGYTF.

The table lists this clonotype with a few counts. The rearrangement uses TRBV4-2 and TRBJ1-2; TRBD1 might be the D (5 bases). CDR1 and CDR2 from the germline V gene are LGHNA and YNFKEQ. V lost 3 bases and J 7 bases, leaving 15 bases between the germline ends. The CDR3 is 14 amino acids. The CDR3 loop is CASSQQGEASGYTF. DNA of the CDR3: TGTGCCAGCAGCCAGCAGGGAGAGGCTTCTGGCTACACCTTC.

The genes are TRBV12-3 or TRBV12-4 and TRBJ2-1, with 8 bases identical to TRBD1. V trimming: 5 bases; J trimming: 6 bases; junction bases outside the gene matches: 6. There are 14 residues in the CDR3. The CDR3 sequence is CASSTRTGRNEQFF. The CDR3 region has the DNA TGTGCCAGCAGTACAAGGACAGGGCGCAATGAGCAGTTCTTC.

V is TRBV24-1 and J is TRBJ1-5; D perhaps matches TRBD1 (5 bases). CDR1 KGHDR and CDR2 SFDVKD come from the germline V gene. Trimming took 3 bases from V and 7 from J, leaving 12 bases between them. CDR3 size: 14 residues. CDR3 bases: TGTGCCACCAGTGATGACACCAGGGCGCAGCCCCAGCATTTT. It codes for CATSDDTRAQPQHF.

This clonotype came up a few times. The chain joins TRBV5-1 to TRBJ2-1; 16 bases align to TRBD2. Per germline, CDR1 SGHRS and CDR2 YFSETQ. V gave up 0 bases and J gave up 6 bases; unmatched junction bases: 6. The CDR3 is made up of 18 amino acids. CDR3 loop: CASSLAGLAGGPFNEQFF. The CDR3 nucleotides read TGCGCCAGCAGCTTGGCGGGACTAGCGGGGGGGCCATTCAATGAGCAGTTCTTC.

This clonotype was seen only a few times. V gene TRBV4-2 combines with J gene TRBJ2-5, with D possibly matching TRBD2 (5 bases). The CDR3 is 14 amino acids. With 1 base removed from V and 4 bases from J, the gap between germline ends came to 10 bases. The V gene's germline CDR1 is LGHNA and CDR2 YNFKEQ. The CDR3 DNA is TGTGCCAGCAGCCAAGTGCGGGCCGGAGAGACCCAGTACTTC. Amino acids: CASSQVRAGETQYF.

This clonotype has only a few counts. The chain combines TRBV6-5 with TRBJ2-1; 15 bases match TRBD2. Trimming removed 7 bases from V and 8 bases from J; junction bases left unmatched: 9. The CDR3 contains 16 residues. Germline loops: CDR1 MNHEY, CDR2 SVGAGI. CDR3 bases: TGTGCCAGCACCACGGGACTAGCGGGGGGTTCCCATGAGCAGTTCTTC. As protein: CASTTGLAGGSHEQFF.

In this sample, this clonotype turned up a few times. The gene calls are TRBV7-9 and TRBJ1-5; D might be TRBD1 (6 bases). Looked up from germline, CDR1 is SEHNR and CDR2 is FQNEAQ (reference sequence). The V and J ends lost 4 bases and 2 bases respectively, with 9 bases between them. This CDR3 is built from 14 residues. This chain's CDR3 is CASSSRGGNQPQHF. DNA of the CDR3: TGTGCCAGCAGCTCCAGGGGCGGCAATCAGCCCCAGCATTTT.

This clonotype turned up a few times. The chain joins TRBV7-2 to TRBJ2-3; D unresolved. Trimming removed 1 base from V and 2 bases from J, with 7 bases in between. The CDR3 contains 14 residues. The germline gives CDR1 SGHTA, CDR2 FQGNSA. CDR3: CASSLEQPTDTQYF. Written as DNA, the CDR3 is TGTGCCAGCAGCTTAGAACAGCCCACAGATACGCAGTATTTT.

This clonotype was seen more than once but under ten times. This rearrangement joins TRBV11-2 to TRBJ2-7; 10 bases fit TRBD1. The CDR3 covers 14 residues. In germline, CDR1 is SGHAT, CDR2 FQNNGV. The ends lost 5 bases at V and 8 bases at J; junction bases unmatched: 9. DNA of the CDR3: TGTGCCAGCAGCCCGGGACAGGGGAATCGGCAGCAGTACTTC. Protein product: CASSPGQGNRQQYF.

This clonotype was counted a few times. The chain combines TRBV29-1 with TRBJ2-1; TRBD1 is a possible D gene (6 bases). The V end was cut by 7 bases, the J end by 5 bases, with 12 bases between. Germline V gives CDR1 SQVTM, CDR2 ANQGSEA. The CDR3 is made up of 12 amino acids. The CDR3 DNA is TGCAGCGCCCGGACAGCCGACAATGAGCAGTTCTTC. Its protein is CSARTADNEQFF.

This clonotype was seen a handful of times. The V gene is TRBV29-1, the J gene TRBJ2-4; a weak D match, TRBD1 (6 bases). This CDR3 region has 13 residues. Germline loops: CDR1 SQVTM, CDR2 ANQGSEA. Trimming cost V 6 bases and J 7 bases, with 16 bases left between them. CDR3 nucleotides: TGCAGCGTCGAGGACAGTCAATACAACATTCAGTACTTC. This encodes CSVEDSQYNIQYF.